A single sample gave rise to the 14 T cell receptor beta chains below, sequenced in a study of blood T cell repertoires in COVID-19. Profiled with immunoSEQ multiplex PCR; TCRdb holds only in-frame clones, not every one. This repertoire shows fewer than 250,000 clones, roughly 80% found once; its top ten account for approximately 4%. Input material: PBMCs or T cells enriched from blood (not recorded which). These receptors all come from a woman between 40 and 55 years old who had been exposed to COVID-19.

The chain has TRBV28 and TRBJ1-1, with D tentatively TRBD1 (5 bases). CDR1 is MDHEN and CDR2 is SYDVKM in the germline V gene. The CDR3 extends over 15 amino acids. V shed 2 bases and J shed 5 bases, with 15 bases lying between them. The CDR3 nucleotides read TGTGCCAGCAGTTTAGCAATGGGGGGACGGACTGAAGCTTTCTTT. Translation gives CASSLAMGGRTEAFF.

The chain recombines TRBV9 with TRBJ2-4, with 7 bases that match TRBD1. CDR1 and CDR2 from the germline V gene are SGDLS and YYNGEE. V trimming: 4 bases; J trimming: 6 bases; junction bases outside the gene matches: 7. CDR3 length: 14 residues. Here the CDR3 DNA reads TGTGCCAGCAGCCCGACAGGGTTTGCAAACATTCAGTACTTC. It specifies CASSPTGFANIQYF.

CDR3 amino acids: CASNSDGGTDTQYF. The CDR3 DNA reads as TGCGCCAGCAATTCCGACGGGGGAACAGATACGCAGTATTTT. The chain has TRBV5-1 and TRBJ2-3, with D perhaps TRBD2 (6 bases). The CDR3 has 14 residues. Trimming cost V 6 bases and J 3 bases, with 14 bases left between them. Germline CDR1 reads SGHRS; CDR2 reads YFSETQ.

The chain employs TRBV27 and TRBJ2-3; 12 nucleotides align to TRBD2. CDR3 length equals 16 residues. Germline V gene data show CDR1 as MNHEY and CDR2 as SMNVEV (reference sequence). Germline trimming cut 5 bases from V and 1 base from J; bases unmatched to any gene: 4. This CDR3 reads CASSQTSGGRTDTQYF. The CDR3 coding sequence is TGTGCCAGCAGTCAGACTAGCGGGGGACGCACAGATACGCAGTATTTT.

The V gene is TRBV14, the J gene TRBJ2-7; no reliable D call. This CDR3 is 12 amino acids long. V shed 2 bases and J shed 2 bases, with 4 bases lying between them. Germline CDR1 and CDR2: SGHDN and FVKESK. The CDR3 nucleotides are TGTGCCAGCAGCCAAACTACCTACGAGCAGTACTTC. Translating it yields CASSQTTYEQYF.

This chain joins TRBV19 and TRBJ1-6, with D hard to call. The CDR3 contains 13 residues. V shed 0 bases and J shed 7 bases, with 4 bases lying between them. Germline-derived CDR1 and CDR2 are LNHDA and SQIVND (reference sequence). CDR3: CASSIDYNSPLHF. The CDR3 region has the DNA TGTGCCAGTAGTATAGACTACAATTCACCCCTCCACTTT.

The V call is TRBV7-9, the J call TRBJ1-2, with D hard to call. This CDR3 spans 14 amino acids. Trimming took off 2 bases at V and 2 bases at J, with 9 bases between the two ends. CDR1 is SEHNR, CDR2 FQNEAQ, per germline (reference sequence). CDR3 sequence: CASSLSGTNYGYTF. The DNA of the CDR3 is TGTGCCAGCAGCTTATCGGGAACGAACTATGGCTACACCTTC. Full variable domain (outside the CDR3, taken from reference TRBV7-9 and TRBJ1-2): DTGVSQNPRHKITKRGQNVTFRCDPISEHNRLYWYRQTLGQGPEFLTYFQNEAQLEKSRLLSDRFSAERPKGSFSTLEIQRTEQGDSAMYLCASSLSGTNYGYTFGSGTRLTVV.

The CDR3 loop reads CSASRAEKLFF. In DNA form, the CDR3 reads TGCAGTGCTAGCAGGGCTGAAAAACTGTTTTTT. This chain links TRBV20-1 with TRBJ1-4, with D possibly matching TRBD1 (5 bases). Trimming left V 3 bases short and J 7 bases short, with 6 bases between. The germline V gene encodes CDR1 DFQATT and CDR2 SNEGSKA (reference sequence). The CDR3 consists of 11 residues.

The chain couples TRBV7-2 to TRBJ1-1, with 7 bases identical to TRBD1. Germline values: CDR1 SGHTA, CDR2 FQGNSA. The ends lost 2 bases at V and 1 base at J; junction bases unmatched: 4. This CDR3 is 15 amino acids long. The DNA for the CDR3 is TGTGCCAGCAGCTTACGACAGGGATCGAACACTGAAGCTTTCTTT. Amino acid sequence: CASSLRQGSNTEAFF.

The table lists this clone with a count of one. The chain couples TRBV28 to TRBJ1-5, with TRBD1 matching over 9 bases. J gave up 5 bases and V 5 bases, and 19 bases lay outside the gene matches. This CDR3 region has 19 residues. Looked up from germline, CDR1 is MDHEN and CDR2 is SYDVKM. CDR3 sequence: CASSPAPGQGGGVDQPQHF. The CDR3 nucleotides are TGTGCCAGCAGTCCTGCCCCGGGACAGGGAGGAGGGGTCGATCAGCCCCAGCATTTT. The full variable domain, with the rest looked up from reference TRBV28 and TRBJ1-5, is DVKVTQSSRYLVKRTGEKVFLECVQDMDHENMFWYRQDPGLGLRLIYFSYDVKMKEKGDIPEGYSVSREKKERFSLILESASTNQTSMYLCASSPAPGQGGGVDQPQHFGDGTRLSIL.

This sequence joins TRBV6-5 and TRBJ2-5; TRBD1 is a possible D gene (5 bases). The germline CDR1 and CDR2 sequences are MNHEY and SVGAGI. The CDR3 loop spans 13 amino acids. The V end lost 2 bases, the J end lost 5 bases, and 9 bases lay between the germline ends. CDR3 loop: CASSYRGWETQYF. CDR3 bases: TGTGCCAGCAGTTACAGGGGTTGGGAGACCCAGTACTTC.

V usage is TRBV4-1 and J usage is TRBJ1-1; weak D call: TRBD1 (6 bases). V lost 0 bases, J lost 0 bases, and 17 bases lay in between. CDR1 MGHRA and CDR2 YSYEKL come from the germline V gene. The CDR3 sequence is 18 residues long. CDR3 protein: CASSQDKSARGMNTEAFF. CDR3 DNA sequence: TGCGCCAGCAGCCAAGATAAATCGGCGAGGGGGATGAACACTGAAGCTTTCTTT.

The chain combines TRBV5-1 with TRBJ1-3; perhaps TRBD1 as D (6 bases). V shed 6 bases and J shed 1 base, with 17 bases lying between them. CDR1 SGHRS and CDR2 YFSETQ come from the germline V gene. This CDR3 contains 16 residues. The CDR3 here is CASTEQGVSSGNTIYF. CDR3 DNA: TGCGCCAGCACCGAACAGGGAGTGTCATCTGGAAACACCATATATTTT. The complete variable domain, with remaining parts taken from reference TRBV5-1 and TRBJ1-3, reads KAGVTQTPRYLIKTRGQQVTLSCSPISGHRSVSWYQQTPGQGLQFLFEYFSETQRNKGNFPGRFSGRQFSNSRSEMNVSTLELGDSALYLCASTEQGVSSGNTIYFGEGSWLTVV.

The rearrangement joins TRBV27 to TRBJ2-7; D is possibly TRBD2 (5 bases). In germline, CDR1 is MNHEY, CDR2 SMNVEV (reference sequence). CDR3 length equals 11 residues. Trimming removed 10 bases from V and 7 bases from J, with 14 bases in between. The CDR3 loop is CAIGRGREQYF. CDR3 DNA: TGTGCCATCGGACGCGGGCGGGAGCAGTACTTC.